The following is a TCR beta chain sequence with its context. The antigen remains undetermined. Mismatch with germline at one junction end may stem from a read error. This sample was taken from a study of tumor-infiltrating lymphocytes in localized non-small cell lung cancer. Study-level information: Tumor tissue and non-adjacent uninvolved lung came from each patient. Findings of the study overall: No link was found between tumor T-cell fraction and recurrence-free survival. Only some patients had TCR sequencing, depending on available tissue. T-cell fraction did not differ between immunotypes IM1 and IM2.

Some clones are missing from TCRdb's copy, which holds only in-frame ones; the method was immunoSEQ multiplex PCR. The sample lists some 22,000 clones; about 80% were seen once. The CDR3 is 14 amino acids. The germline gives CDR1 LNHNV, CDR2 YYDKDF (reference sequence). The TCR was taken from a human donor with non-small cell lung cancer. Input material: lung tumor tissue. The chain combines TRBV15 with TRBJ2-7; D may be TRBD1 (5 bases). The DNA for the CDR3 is TGTGCCACCAGTAGAGACCAGGGTAACTACGAGCAGTACTTC. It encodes CATSRDQGNYEQYF.